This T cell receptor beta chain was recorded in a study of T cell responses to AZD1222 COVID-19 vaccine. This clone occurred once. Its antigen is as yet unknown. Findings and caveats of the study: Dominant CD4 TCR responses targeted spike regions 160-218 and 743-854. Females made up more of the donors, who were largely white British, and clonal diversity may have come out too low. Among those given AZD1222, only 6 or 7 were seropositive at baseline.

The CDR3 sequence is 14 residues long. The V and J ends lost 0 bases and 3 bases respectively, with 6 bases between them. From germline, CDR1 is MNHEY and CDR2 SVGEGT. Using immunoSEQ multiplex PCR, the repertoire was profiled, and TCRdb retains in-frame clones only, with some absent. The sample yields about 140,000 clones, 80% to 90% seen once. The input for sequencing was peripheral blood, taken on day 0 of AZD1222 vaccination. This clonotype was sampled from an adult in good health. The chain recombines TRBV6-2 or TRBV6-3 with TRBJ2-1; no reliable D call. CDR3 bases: TGTGCCAGCAGTTACTCGATATACTACAATGAGCAGTTCTTC. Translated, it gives CASSYSIYYNEQFF.